These 10 T cell receptor beta chains came from one sample sequenced in a study of regulatory T cells in long-lasting Graves disease. To make TCR beta libraries, researchers used iRepertoire HTBI primers and Arm-PCR of CDR3 regions. TCRdb re-called the multiplex PCR reads with MiXCR, one entry per CDR3 protein. The data show over 350,000 distinct CDR3 sequences, around 15% seen once. The time point denotes: newly diagnosed GD, antithyroid drugs for less than 3 months. From PBMCs, RNA was extracted and then used to make the TCR library. The sample was also linked to a second study, of T cells in Graves' hyperthyroidism and ophthalmopathy.

Sequenced here: peripheral blood mononuclear cells (PBMCs), sampled at new diagnosis, from a patient treated with antithyroid drugs. Receptor source: a woman aged 50 to 60 with Graves disease.

This clonotype occurred many times. This chain uses TRBV12-3 or TRBV12-4 with TRBJ2-3; maybe TRBD2 (6 bases). The CDR3 consists of 15 residues. Trimming shortened V by 5 bases and J by 0 bases, and 12 bases separated the two germline ends. CDR3 sequence: CASSRGLPSTDTQYF. CDR3 sequence (DNA): TGTGCCAGCAGTAGGGGACTTCCCAGCACAGATACGCAGTATTTT.

The chain carries TRBV13 and TRBJ1-2; D is perhaps TRBD1 (5 bases). Germline CDR1 and CDR2: PRHDT and FYEKMQ (reference sequence). The length of the CDR3 is 15 residues. V was clipped by 1 base and J by 8 bases, with 17 bases between them. The CDR3 DNA is TGTGCCAGCAGCTTAGTAGGGGACGGGAAAGCCGGCTACACCTTC. Protein product: CASSLVGDGKAGYTF.

On this clonotype: A read error is possible here, since a much larger clone lies one base away. V and J are TRBV28 and TRBJ2-1, with D perhaps TRBD1 (5 bases). There are 15 residues in the CDR3. The germline gives CDR1 MDHEN, CDR2 SYDVKM. Trimming took 7 bases from V and 2 from J, leaving 15 bases between them. The CDR3 region is CASTFRRQTYNEQFF. The CDR3 DNA reads as TGTGCCAGCACCTTTAGGAGACAGACCTACAATGAGCAGTTCTTC.

This clonotype appeared a few times. The rearrangement uses TRBV5-1 and TRBJ1-1; perhaps TRBD1 as D (5 bases). CDR3 length: 15 residues. Between the trimmed V and J ends, which lost 2 bases and 0 bases, there was a span of 11 bases. Looked up from germline, CDR1 is SGHRS and CDR2 is YFSETQ. This CDR3 reads CASSLGTEMNTEAFF. CDR3 nucleotide sequence: TGCGCCAGCAGCTTAGGGACCGAGATGAACACTGAAGCTTTCTTT. Full variable domain (outside the CDR3, taken from reference TRBV5-1 and TRBJ1-1): KAGVTQTPRYLIKTRGQQVTLSCSPISGHRSVSWYQQTPGQGLQFLFEYFSETQRNKGNFPGRFSGRQFSNSRSEMNVSTLELGDSALYLCASSLGTEMNTEAFFGQGTRLTVV.

As to this clonotype: The CDR3 end shows no conserved phenylalanine or tryptophan, and so a read error is likely. The DNA is omitted, as the CDR3 cannot be located on it reliably, and the CDR3 follows TCRdb's listing. V and J are TRBV18 and TRBJ1-1; the DNA was not compared with TRBD1, the D call given in the table. The germline V gene encodes CDR1 KGHSH and CDR2 LQKENI. The CDR3 has 14 amino acids, counting both end residues. CDR3 in amino acids: CASSPIAGDSESFL.

The chain employs TRBV2 and TRBJ1-5; D may be TRBD1 (5 bases). The germline gives CDR1 SNHLY, CDR2 FYNNEI. Trimming took 9 bases from V and 3 from J, leaving 12 bases between them. The CDR3 extends over 13 amino acids. The CDR3 DNA sequence: TGTGCCAGTGAGGGGAGTCCCAATCAGCCCCAGCATTTT. This translates into CASEGSPNQPQHF.

V gene TRBV20-1 combines with J gene TRBJ2-7; TRBD2 aligns across 11 bases. Losses at the gene ends were 4 bases for V and 2 bases for J; bases not matched to a gene: 7. From germline, CDR1 is DFQATT and CDR2 SNEGSKA (reference sequence). This CDR3 contains 15 residues. The CDR3 sequence is CSAMPGTSGTYEQYF. The CDR3, as DNA: TGCAGTGCTATGCCCGGGACTAGCGGCACCTACGAGCAGTACTTC.

This clonotype has more than one count but fewer than ten. DNA of the CDR3: TGTGCCAGTAGTATAGAAACAGGGGTAGACACTGAAGCTTTCTTT. It yields the protein CASSIETGVDTEAFF. This chain uses TRBV19 with TRBJ1-1; the match to TRBD1 covers 7 bases. The length of the CDR3 is 15 residues. V dropped 0 bases and J dropped 3; count of bases not matched to a gene: 4. CDR1 is LNHDA, CDR2 SQIVND, per germline (reference sequence).

The chain joins TRBV6-1 to TRBJ1-2, with D tentatively TRBD1 (5 bases). Germline-derived CDR1 and CDR2 are MNHNS and SASEGT. The CDR3 has 12 residues. Trimming pared 6 bases from V and 7 bases from J, leaving 12 bases between. The CDR3 region is CASSGARFGYTF. The CDR3 nucleotides are TGTGCCAGCAGCGGGGCGAGGTTTGGCTACACCTTC.

This clonotype was found many times. The chain joins TRBV28 to TRBJ2-7; TRBD1 aligns across 7 bases. V shed 5 bases, J shed 1 base, and the junction held 2 bases outside the gene matches. Per germline, CDR1 MDHEN and CDR2 SYDVKM. This CDR3 region has 13 residues. The CDR3 nucleotides read TGTGCCAGCAGTGGGGGACAGTCCTACGAGCAGTACTTC. Encoded protein: CASSGGQSYEQYF.